The clone carrying this TCR beta chain was seen at least ten times. Its antigen is not known. This entry comes from a study of T-cell reconstitution after alpha-beta-depleted transplantation in children. The authors prepared the TCRbeta library with unique molecular identifiers. TCRdb ran MiXCR on the PCR reads and lists one entry per CDR3 protein. The sample consists of 150,000 to 200,000 distinct CDR3 sequences, roughly 6.3% of them appearing once. The germline CDR1 and CDR2 sequences are SQVTM and ANQGSEA. The CDR3 is 12 amino acids. Deletions cut 1 base from V and 4 bases from J, with 5 bases between. Study results and limitations: Diversity of TCRbeta at day 60 was high in some patients, arising from surviving recipient T cells and thymic progenitors. The origin of alpha-beta T cells about two months after transplant was reportedly several hundred expanded graft clones.

The chain is built from TRBV29-1 and TRBJ2-1; D gene unclear. The clonotype comes from a girl in the first two years of life with combined immunodeficiency, due to receive a stem cell transplant. The material was PBMCs, obtained before TCRalphabeta/CD19-depleted stem cell transplant. CDR3 coding DNA: TGCAGCGTTGAAGTTTTTTACAATGAGCAGTTCTTC. Amino acid sequence: CSVEVFYNEQFF.